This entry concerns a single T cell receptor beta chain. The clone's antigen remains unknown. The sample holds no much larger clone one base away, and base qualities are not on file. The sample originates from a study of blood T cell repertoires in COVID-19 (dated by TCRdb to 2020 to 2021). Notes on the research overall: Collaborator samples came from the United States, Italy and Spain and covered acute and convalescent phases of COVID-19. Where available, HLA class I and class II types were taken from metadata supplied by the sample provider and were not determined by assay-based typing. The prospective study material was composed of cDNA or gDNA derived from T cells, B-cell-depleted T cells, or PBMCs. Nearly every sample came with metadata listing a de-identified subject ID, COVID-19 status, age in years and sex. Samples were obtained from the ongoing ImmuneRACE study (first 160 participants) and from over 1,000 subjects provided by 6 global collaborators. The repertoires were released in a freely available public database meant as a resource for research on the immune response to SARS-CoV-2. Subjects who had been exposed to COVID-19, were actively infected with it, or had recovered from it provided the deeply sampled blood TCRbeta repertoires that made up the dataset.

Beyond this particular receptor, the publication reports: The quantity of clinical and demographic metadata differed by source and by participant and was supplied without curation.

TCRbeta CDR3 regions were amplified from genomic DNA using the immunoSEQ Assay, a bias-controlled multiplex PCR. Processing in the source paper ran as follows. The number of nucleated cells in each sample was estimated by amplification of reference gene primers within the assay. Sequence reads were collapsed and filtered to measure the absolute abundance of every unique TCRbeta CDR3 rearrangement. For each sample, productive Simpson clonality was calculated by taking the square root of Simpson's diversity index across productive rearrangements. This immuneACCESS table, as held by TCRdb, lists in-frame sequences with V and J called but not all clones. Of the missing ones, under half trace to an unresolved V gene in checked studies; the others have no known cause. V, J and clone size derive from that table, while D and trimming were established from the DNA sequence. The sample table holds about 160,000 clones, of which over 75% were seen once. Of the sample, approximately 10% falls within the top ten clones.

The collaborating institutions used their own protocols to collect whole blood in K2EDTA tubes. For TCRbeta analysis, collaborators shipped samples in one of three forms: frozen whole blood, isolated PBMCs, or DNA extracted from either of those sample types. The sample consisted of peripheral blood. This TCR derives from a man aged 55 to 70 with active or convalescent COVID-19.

The CDR3 protein is CASSEETRTEAFF. The bases read TGTGCCAGCAGTGAAGAGACGAGGACTGAAGCTTTCTTT. The chain couples TRBV2 to TRBJ1-1; the D gene lacks a confident call. The junction carries 8 bases between V and J, which are trimmed by 1 base and 5 bases respectively. CDR1 and CDR2, looked up from the germline V gene, are SNHLY and FYNNEI. Spanning cysteine to phenylalanine, the CDR3 consists of 13 amino acids. Just the 39-base CDR3 DNA is kept, in frame starting at base 1.